This T cell receptor (beta chain) originates from a study of T cell repertoires in cytomegalovirus infection. About the study: It was the public TCR beta signatures that indicated both CMV infection and matching HLA type. Broader study findings: CMV carriers with the relevant HLA were identified by cumulative public TCR beta family frequency. HLA-C-restricted, CMV-specific TCR beta clonotypes were dominant ex vivo.

This CDR3 region has 15 residues. Trimming took off 4 bases at V and 5 bases at J, with 15 bases between the two ends. Germline V gene lookup returns CDR1 SGHNT and CDR2 YYREEE (reference sequence). This clonotype was seen a few times. The antigen is not known. Using its own MiXCR run on the reads, TCRdb lists one record per CDR3 protein. Of under 150,000 distinct CDR3 sequences listed, roughly a quarter are singletons. The sequence was collected from a human donor in good health (CMV status not recorded). Some clones in this sample may be carry-over from other donors' samples. The chain uses TRBV5-4 and TRBJ2-2, with a weak D call TRBD2 (5 bases). Sequenced material: PBMCs, sequenced either directly or after in vitro stimulation (not recorded which). CDR3 DNA sequence: TGTGCCAGCAGCGCGCCCGGGATTCAGACCGGGGAGCTGTTTTTT. Translating gives CASSAPGIQTGELFF.